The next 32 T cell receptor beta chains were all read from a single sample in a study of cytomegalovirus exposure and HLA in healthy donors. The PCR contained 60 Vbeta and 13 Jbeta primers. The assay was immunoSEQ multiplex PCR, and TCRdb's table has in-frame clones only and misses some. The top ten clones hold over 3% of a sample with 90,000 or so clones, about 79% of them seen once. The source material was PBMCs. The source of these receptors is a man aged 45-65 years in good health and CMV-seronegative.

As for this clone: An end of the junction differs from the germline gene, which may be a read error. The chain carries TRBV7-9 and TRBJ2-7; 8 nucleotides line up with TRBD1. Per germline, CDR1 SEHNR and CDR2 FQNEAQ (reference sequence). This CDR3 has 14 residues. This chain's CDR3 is CSSSLAQGAIEQYF. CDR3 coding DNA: TGTTCCAGCAGCTTAGCTCAGGGGGCTATCGAGCAGTACTTC.

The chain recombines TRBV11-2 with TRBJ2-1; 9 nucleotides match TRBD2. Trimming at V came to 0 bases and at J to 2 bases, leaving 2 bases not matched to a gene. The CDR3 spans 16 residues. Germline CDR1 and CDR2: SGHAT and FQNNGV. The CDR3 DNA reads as TGTGCCAGCAGCTTAGAGGGACTAGCTCCCTACAATGAGCAGTTCTTC. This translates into CASSLEGLAPYNEQFF.

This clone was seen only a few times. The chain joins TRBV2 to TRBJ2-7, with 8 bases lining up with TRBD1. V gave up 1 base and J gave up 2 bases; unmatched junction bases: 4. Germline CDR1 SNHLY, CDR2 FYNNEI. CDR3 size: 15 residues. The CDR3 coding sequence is TGTGCCAGCAGTGAAGAGGGACAGGCCCCCTACGAGCAGTACTTC. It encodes CASSEEGQAPYEQYF.

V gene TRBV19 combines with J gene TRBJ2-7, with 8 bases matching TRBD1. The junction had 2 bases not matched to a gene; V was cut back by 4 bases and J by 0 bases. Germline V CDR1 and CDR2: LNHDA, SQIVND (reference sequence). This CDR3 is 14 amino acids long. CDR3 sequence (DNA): TGTGCCAGTAGTAGGGACAGGAGCTCCTACGAGCAGTACTTC. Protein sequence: CASSRDRSSYEQYF.

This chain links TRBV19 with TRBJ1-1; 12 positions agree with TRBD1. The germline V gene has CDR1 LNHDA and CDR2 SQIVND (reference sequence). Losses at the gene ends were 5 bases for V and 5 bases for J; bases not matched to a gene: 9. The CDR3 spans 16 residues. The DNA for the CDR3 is TGTGCCAGTAGTCCCCGGGACAGGGGGCGTGGTACTGAAGCTTTCTTT. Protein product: CASSPRDRGRGTEAFF.

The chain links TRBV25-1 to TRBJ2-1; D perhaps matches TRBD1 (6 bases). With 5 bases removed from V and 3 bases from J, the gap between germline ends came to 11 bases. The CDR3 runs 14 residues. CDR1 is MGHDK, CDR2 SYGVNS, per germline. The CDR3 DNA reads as TGTGCCAGCAGTCTTGAACAGGGCTACAATGAGCAGTTCTTC. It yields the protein CASSLEQGYNEQFF.

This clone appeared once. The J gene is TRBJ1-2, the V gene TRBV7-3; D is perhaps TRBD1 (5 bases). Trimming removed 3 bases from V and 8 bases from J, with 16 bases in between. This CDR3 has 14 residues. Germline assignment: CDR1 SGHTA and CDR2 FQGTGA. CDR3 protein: CASSFGGTRDGYTF. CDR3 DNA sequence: TGTGCCAGCAGCTTCGGGGGAACGCGGGACGGCTACACCTTC.

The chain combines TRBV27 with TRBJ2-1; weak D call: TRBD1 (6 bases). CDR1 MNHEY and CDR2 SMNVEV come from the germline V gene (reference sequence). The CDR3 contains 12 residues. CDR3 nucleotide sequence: TGTGCGACAGGAATTCTTTACAATGAGCAGTTCTTC. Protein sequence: CATGILYNEQFF.

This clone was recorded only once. CDR3 sequence (DNA): TGTGCCAGCAGCTTGGGACTACACCAAGAGACCCAGTACTTC. Its protein product is CASSLGLHQETQYF. The rearrangement uses TRBV5-6 and TRBJ2-5, with TRBD2 as a possible D gene (5 bases). Germline assignment: CDR1 SGHDT and CDR2 YYEEEE. This CDR3 comprises 14 residues. V lost 0 bases, J lost 0 bases, and 6 bases lay in between. The full variable domain, its missing parts supplied by reference TRBV5-6 and TRBJ2-5, is DAGVTQSPTHLIKTRGQQVTLRCSPKSGHDTVSWYQQALGQGPQFIFQYYEEEERQRGNFPDRFSGHQFPNYSSELNVNALLLGDSALYLCASSLGLHQETQYFGPGTRLLVL.

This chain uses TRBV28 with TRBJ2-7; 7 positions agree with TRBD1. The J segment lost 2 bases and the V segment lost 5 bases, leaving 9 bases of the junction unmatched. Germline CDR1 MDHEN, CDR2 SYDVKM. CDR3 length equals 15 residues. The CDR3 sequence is CASSEGTERPYEQYF. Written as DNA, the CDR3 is TGTGCCAGCAGTGAAGGGACAGAACGACCCTACGAGCAGTACTTC.

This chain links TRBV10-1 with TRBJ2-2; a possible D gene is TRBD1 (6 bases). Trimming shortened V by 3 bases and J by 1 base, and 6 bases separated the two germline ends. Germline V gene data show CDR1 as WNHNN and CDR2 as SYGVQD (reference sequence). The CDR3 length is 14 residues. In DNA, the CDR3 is TGCGCCAGCAGTGACAGGGGGAACACCGGGGAGCTGTTTTTT. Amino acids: CASSDRGNTGELFF.

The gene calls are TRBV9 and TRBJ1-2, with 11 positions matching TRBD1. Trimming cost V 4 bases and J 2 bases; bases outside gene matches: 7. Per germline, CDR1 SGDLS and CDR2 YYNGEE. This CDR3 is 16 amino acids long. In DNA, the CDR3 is TGTGCCAGCAGCCCCTTGGGGACAGGGGGAAACTATGGCTACACCTTC. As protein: CASSPLGTGGNYGYTF.

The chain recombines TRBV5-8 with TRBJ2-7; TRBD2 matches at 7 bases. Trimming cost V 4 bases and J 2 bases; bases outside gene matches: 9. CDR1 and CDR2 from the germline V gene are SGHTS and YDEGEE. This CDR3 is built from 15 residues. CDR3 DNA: TGTGCCAGCAGCCCGTGGGGGGAGGGCCCCTACGAGCAGTACTTC. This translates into CASSPWGEGPYEQYF.

This CDR3 reads CASGLENTEAFF. CDR3 DNA sequence: TGTGCCTCAGGGCTCGAGAACACTGAAGCTTTCTTT. The gene calls are TRBV12-5 and TRBJ1-1; maybe TRBD1 (5 bases). CDR1 is LGHNT and CDR2 is FRNRAP in the germline V gene. This CDR3 has 12 amino acids.

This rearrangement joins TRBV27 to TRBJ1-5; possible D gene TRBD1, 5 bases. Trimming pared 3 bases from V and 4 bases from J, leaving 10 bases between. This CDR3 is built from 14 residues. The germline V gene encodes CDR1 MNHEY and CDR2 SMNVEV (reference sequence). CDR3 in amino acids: CASSFSKGNQPQHF. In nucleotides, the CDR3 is TGTGCCAGCAGTTTTAGTAAGGGGAATCAGCCCCAGCATTTT.

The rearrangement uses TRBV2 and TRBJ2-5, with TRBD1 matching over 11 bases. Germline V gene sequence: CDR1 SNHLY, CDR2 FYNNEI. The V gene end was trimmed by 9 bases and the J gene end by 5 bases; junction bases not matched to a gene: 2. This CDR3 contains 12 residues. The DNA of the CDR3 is TGTGCCAGTCGGGACAGGGGGGAGACCCAGTACTTC. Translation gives CASRDRGETQYF.

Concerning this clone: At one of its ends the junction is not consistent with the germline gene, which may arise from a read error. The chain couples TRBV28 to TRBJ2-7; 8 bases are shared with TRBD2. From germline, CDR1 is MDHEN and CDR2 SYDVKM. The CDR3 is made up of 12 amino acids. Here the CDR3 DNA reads TGTGCCAGCAGTTCGAGACTAGCGCAAAAGGACTTC. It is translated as CASSSRLAQKDF.

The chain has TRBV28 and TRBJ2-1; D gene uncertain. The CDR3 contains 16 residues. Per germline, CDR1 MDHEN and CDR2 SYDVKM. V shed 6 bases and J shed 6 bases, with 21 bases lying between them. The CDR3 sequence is CASSTISIFGGNEQFF. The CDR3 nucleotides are TGTGCCAGCAGCACAATTTCCATTTTTGGTGGCAATGAGCAGTTCTTC. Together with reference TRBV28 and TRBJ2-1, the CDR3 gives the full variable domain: DVKVTQSSRYLVKRTGEKVFLECVQDMDHENMFWYRQDPGLGLRLIYFSYDVKMKEKGDIPEGYSVSREKKERFSLILESASTNQTSMYLCASSTISIFGGNEQFFGPGTRLTVL.

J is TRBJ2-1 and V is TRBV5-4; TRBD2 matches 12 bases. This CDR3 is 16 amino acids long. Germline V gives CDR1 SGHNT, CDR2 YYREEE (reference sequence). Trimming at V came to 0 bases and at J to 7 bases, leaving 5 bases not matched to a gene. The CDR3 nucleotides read TGTGCCAGCAGCTTGGGAGGCGGGACTAGCGGGAATGAGCAGTTCTTC. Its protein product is CASSLGGGTSGNEQFF.

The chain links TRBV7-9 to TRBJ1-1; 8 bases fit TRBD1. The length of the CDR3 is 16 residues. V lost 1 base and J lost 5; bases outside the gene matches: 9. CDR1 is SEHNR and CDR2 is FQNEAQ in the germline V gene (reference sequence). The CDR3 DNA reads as TGTGCCAGCAGCTTAGATTACGGACAGGGCGGGACTGAAGCTTTCTTT. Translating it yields CASSLDYGQGGTEAFF. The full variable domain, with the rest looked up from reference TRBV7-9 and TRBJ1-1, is DTGVSQNPRHKITKRGQNVTFRCDPISEHNRLYWYRQTLGQGPEFLTYFQNEAQLEKSRLLSDRFSAERPKGSFSTLEIQRTEQGDSAMYLCASSLDYGQGGTEAFFGQGTRLTVV.

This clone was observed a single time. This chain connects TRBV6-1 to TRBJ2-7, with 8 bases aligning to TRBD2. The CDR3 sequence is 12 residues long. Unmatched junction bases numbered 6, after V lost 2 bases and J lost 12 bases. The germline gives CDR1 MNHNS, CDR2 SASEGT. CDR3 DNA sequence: TGTGCCAGCAGTGAACGGCGGGAGGCGGGGTACTTC. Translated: CASSERREAGYF.

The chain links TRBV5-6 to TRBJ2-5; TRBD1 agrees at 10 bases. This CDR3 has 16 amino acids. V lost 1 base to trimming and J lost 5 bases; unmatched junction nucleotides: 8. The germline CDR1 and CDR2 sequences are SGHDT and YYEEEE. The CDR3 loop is CASSLWRTGGSETQYF. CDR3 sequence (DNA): TGTGCCAGCAGCTTGTGGAGGACAGGGGGAAGTGAGACCCAGTACTTC.

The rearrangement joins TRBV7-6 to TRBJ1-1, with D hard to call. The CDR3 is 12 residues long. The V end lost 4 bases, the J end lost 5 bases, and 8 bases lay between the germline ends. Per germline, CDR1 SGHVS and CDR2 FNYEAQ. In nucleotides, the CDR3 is TGTGCCAGCAGCTCCCAGGAAACTGAAGCTTTCTTT. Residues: CASSSQETEAFF.

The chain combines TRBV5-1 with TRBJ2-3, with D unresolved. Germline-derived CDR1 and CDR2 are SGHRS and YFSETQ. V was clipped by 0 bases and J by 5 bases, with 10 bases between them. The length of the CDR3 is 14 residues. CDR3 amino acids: CASSLAGSGDTQYF. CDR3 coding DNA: TGCGCCAGCAGCTTGGCTGGTTCGGGAGATACGCAGTATTTT. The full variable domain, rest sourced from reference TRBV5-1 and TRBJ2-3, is KAGVTQTPRYLIKTRGQQVTLSCSPISGHRSVSWYQQTPGQGLQFLFEYFSETQRNKGNFPGRFSGRQFSNSRSEMNVSTLELGDSALYLCASSLAGSGDTQYFGPGTRLTVL.

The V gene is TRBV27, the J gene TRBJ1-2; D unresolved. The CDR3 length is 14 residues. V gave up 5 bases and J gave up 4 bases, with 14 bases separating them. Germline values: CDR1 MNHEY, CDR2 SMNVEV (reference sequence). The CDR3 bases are TGTGCCAGCAGTCCACCGGGTTCGAGCTATGGCTACACCTTC. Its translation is CASSPPGSSYGYTF.

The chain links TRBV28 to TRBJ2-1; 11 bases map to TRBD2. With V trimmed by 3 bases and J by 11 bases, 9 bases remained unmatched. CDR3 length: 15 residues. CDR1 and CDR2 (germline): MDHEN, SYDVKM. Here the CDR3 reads CASSFLGLAGGQQFF. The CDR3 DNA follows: TGTGCCAGCAGTTTTTTAGGCCTAGCGGGAGGTCAGCAGTTCTTC.

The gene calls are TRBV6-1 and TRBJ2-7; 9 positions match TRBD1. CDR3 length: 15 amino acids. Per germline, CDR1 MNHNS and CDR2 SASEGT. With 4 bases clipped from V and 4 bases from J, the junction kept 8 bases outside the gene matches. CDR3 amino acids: CASSVAGTGWYEQYF. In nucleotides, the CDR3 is TGTGCCAGCAGTGTGGCCGGGACAGGGTGGTACGAGCAGTACTTC.

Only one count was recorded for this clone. The CDR3 spells CASSPGPRGGSYEQYF. CDR3 in DNA: TGTGCCAGCAGCCCCGGGCCTCGCGGGGGATCCTACGAGCAGTACTTC. The chain carries TRBV5-4 and TRBJ2-7; 7 nucleotides match TRBD2. The CDR3 extends over 16 amino acids. From germline, CDR1 is SGHNT and CDR2 YYREEE (reference sequence). The J segment lost 1 base and the V segment lost 4 bases, leaving 11 bases of the junction unmatched.

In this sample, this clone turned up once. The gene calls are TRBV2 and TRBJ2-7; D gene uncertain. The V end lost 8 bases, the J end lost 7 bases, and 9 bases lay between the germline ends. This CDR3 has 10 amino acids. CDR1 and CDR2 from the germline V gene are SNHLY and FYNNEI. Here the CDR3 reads CASELREQYF. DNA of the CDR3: TGTGCCAGCGAACTCCGGGAGCAGTACTTC.

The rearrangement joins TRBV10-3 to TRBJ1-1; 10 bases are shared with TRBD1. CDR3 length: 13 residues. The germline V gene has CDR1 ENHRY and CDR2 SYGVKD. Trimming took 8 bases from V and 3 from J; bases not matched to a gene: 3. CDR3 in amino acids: CAIGQGGDTEAFF. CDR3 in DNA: TGTGCCATCGGACAGGGGGGGGACACTGAAGCTTTCTTT.

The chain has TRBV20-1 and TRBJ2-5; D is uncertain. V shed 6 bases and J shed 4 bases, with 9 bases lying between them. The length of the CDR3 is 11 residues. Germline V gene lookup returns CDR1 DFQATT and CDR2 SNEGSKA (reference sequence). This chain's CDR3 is CSAVLRETQYF. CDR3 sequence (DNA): TGCAGTGCAGTTTTGAGAGAGACCCAGTACTTC.

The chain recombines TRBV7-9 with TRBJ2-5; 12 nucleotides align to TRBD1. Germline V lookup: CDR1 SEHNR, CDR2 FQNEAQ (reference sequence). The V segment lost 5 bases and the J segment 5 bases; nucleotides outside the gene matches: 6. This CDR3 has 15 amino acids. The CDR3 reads CASSARDRGQETQYF. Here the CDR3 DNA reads TGTGCCAGCAGCGCCCGGGACAGGGGGCAGGAGACCCAGTACTTC.